The T cell receptor (beta chain) described here comes from a study of CD8+ T cells in alopecia areata. Study-wide context: Patients received oral tofacitinib, 5 to 10 mg twice daily, for moderate-to-severe alopecia areata. General observations from the study: Greater clonality was observed in lesional scalp samples, especially alopecia totalis/universalis, versus normal scalp.

The treatment was: oral pan-JAK inhibitor, 5-10 mg twice daily. The study team obtained lesional scalp punch biopsies and peripheral blood from alopecia areata patients. With respect to this clone: Its cognate antigen is unknown.

The CDR3 length is 14 residues. The germline V and J ends were trimmed by 4 bases and 1 base, with 9 bases remaining between them. Germline V gene lookup returns CDR1 SGHTA and CDR2 FQGTGA. Sequencing used cDNA as its template, made by extracting RNA and reverse transcribing it. Generated by immunoSEQ multiplex PCR, the TCRdb table keeps only in-frame clones and is missing some. In the table there are around 150,000 clones, roughly 65% of which are singletons. The sequence came from a human donor with alopecia areata. The sequencing here drew on CD4+ T cells sorted from blood, taken at week 4, from a patient treated with tofacitinib. The chain combines TRBV7-3 with TRBJ2-3; unclear D gene. Written as DNA, the CDR3 is TGTGCCAGCAGCTCCGACTTGCGCACAGATACGCAGTATTTT. As protein: CASSSDLRTDTQYF.